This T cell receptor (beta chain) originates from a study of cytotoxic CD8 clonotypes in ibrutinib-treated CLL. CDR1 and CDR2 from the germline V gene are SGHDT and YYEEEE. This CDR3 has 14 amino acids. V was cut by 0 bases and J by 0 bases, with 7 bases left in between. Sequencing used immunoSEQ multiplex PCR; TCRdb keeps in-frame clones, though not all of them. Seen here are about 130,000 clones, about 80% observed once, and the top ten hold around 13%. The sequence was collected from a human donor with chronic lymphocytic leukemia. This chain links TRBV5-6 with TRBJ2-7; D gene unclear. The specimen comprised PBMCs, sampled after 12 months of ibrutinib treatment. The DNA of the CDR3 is TGTGCCAGCAGCTTGGGTCCGAACTCCTACGAGCAGTACTTC. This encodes CASSLGPNSYEQYF. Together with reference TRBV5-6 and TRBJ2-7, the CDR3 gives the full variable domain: DAGVTQSPTHLIKTRGQQVTLRCSPKSGHDTVSWYQQALGQGPQFIFQYYEEEERQRGNFPDRFSGHQFPNYSSELNVNALLLGDSALYLCASSLGPNSYEQYFGPGTRLTVT.